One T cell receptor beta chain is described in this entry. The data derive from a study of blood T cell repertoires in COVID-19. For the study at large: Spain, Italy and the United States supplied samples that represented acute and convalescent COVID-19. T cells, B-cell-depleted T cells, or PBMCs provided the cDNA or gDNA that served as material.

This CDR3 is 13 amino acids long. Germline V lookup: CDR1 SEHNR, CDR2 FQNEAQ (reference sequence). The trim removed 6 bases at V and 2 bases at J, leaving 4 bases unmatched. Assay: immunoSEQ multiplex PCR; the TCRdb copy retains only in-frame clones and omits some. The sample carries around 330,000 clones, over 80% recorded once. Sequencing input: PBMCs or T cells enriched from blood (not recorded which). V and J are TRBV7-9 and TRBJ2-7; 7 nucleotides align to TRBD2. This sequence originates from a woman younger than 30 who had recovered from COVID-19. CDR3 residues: CASRPGLAYEQYF. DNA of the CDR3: TGTGCCAGCAGACCCGGACTAGCCTACGAGCAGTACTTC.